Below, 7 T cell receptor beta chains from the same sample are listed, as sequenced in a study of CD8 T cells in ankylosing spondylitis. Broader study findings: What seemed typical of ankylosing spondylitis blood was a TCR beta motif built from fewer than ten highly homologous variants.

These TCRs' antigens remain unknown. TCRdb re-called the 5' RACE reads with MiXCR, one entry per CDR3 protein. The table includes a few hundred thousand distinct CDR3 sequences, approximately 8.2% detected once. The specimen was blood, either unsorted or a sorted T cell fraction (not recorded which). All receptors derive from a male donor with ankylosing spondylitis.

The chain couples TRBV6-1 to TRBJ2-1; possibly TRBD1 or TRBD2 for D (6 bases each). The V end was cut by 6 bases, the J end by 7 bases, with 16 bases between. This CDR3 is built from 14 residues. The germline gives CDR1 MNHNS, CDR2 SASEGT. The CDR3 spells CASRPLGGLNEQFF. CDR3 bases: TGTGCCAGCAGGCCCCTAGGGGGGTTGAATGAGCAGTTCTTC.

This clonotype was observed at least ten times. This chain links TRBV29-1 with TRBJ2-5, with 8 bases aligning to TRBD2. The ends lost 5 bases at V and 5 bases at J; junction bases unmatched: 4. This CDR3 is 12 amino acids long. From germline, CDR1 is SQVTM and CDR2 ANQGSEA. CDR3 loop: CSVQTSVETQYF. CDR3 sequence (DNA): TGCAGCGTTCAGACTAGCGTGGAGACCCAGTACTTC.

This clonotype was counted a few times. The chain combines TRBV10-3 with TRBJ2-1, with 7 bases fitting TRBD1. The CDR3 loop spans 13 amino acids. Germline values: CDR1 ENHRY, CDR2 SYGVKD. Trimming removed 7 bases from V and 7 bases from J; junction bases left unmatched: 7. The CDR3 coding sequence is TGTGCCATCAACCAGGACAGGACTAATGAGCAGTTCTTC. Protein: CAINQDRTNEQFF.

This clonotype was seen ten or more times. This rearrangement joins TRBV3-1 to TRBJ2-1, with 10 nucleotides matching TRBD2. Looked up from germline, CDR1 is LGHDT and CDR2 is YNNKEL (reference sequence). Trimming took 3 bases from V and 5 from J; bases not matched to a gene: 7. The CDR3 is made up of 16 amino acids. DNA for the CDR3: TGTGCCAGCAGCCATTGGACTAGCGGAGGGAACAATGAGCAGTTCTTC. Translation: CASSHWTSGGNNEQFF.

Turning to this clonotype: A much more abundant neighbour one base away suggests this may be a read error. The V and J genes are TRBV7-9 and TRBJ1-1; no clear D gene. V was shortened by 3 bases and J by 5 bases, with 10 bases between the two germline ends. The CDR3 runs 13 residues. Germline V gene lookup returns CDR1 SEHNR and CDR2 FQNEAQ (reference sequence). In DNA form, the CDR3 reads TGTGCCAGCAGCTTTGGCTGGGGAACTGAAGCTTTCTTT. This encodes CASSFGWGTEAFF.

There are a few counts of this clonotype. V usage is TRBV20-1 and J usage is TRBJ2-1; 7 bases are shared with TRBD2. The germline gives CDR1 DFQATT, CDR2 SNEGSKA (reference sequence). The CDR3 is made up of 15 amino acids. Trimming removed 1 base from V and 5 bases from J; junction bases left unmatched: 8. The DNA for the CDR3 is TGCAGTGCTAGAGGCGGGCTAGCGGTCCACAATGAGCAGTTCTTC. This codes for CSARGGLAVHNEQFF.

There are a few counts of this clonotype. The chain has TRBV10-3 and TRBJ1-2; 9 positions match TRBD1. With V trimmed by 6 bases and J by 4 bases, 12 bases remained unmatched. The CDR3 runs 16 residues. The germline CDR1 and CDR2 sequences are ENHRY and SYGVKD. This CDR3 reads CAISSRQGESTYGYTF. In DNA form, the CDR3 reads TGTGCCATCAGCTCACGACAGGGGGAATCAACCTATGGCTACACCTTC.